What follows are 27 T cell receptor beta chains derived from one specimen sequenced in a study of T-cell reconstitution after alpha-beta-depleted transplantation in children. The TCRbeta library was prepared with unique molecular identifiers. TCRdb re-analysed the PCR reads in MiXCR, keeping a single row per CDR3 protein. The sample contains some 490,000 distinct CDR3 sequences, about 12% of which appear only once. The material sequenced was PBMCs from the stem cell graft donor, taken from the stem cell graft. The receptors shown here come from a human donor who donated a stem cell graft to a child with combined immunodeficiency.

The chain uses TRBV12-3 or TRBV12-4 and TRBJ2-7, with D hard to call. This CDR3 is 14 amino acids long. Trimming cost V 6 bases and J 5 bases, with 17 bases left between them. CDR3 coding DNA: TGTGCCAGCAGGGATTCCGGAGCAAACCACGAGCAGTACTTC. This sequence encodes CASRDSGANHEQYF.

V is TRBV15 and J is TRBJ2-3; D is ambiguous. Trimming left V 0 bases short and J 2 bases short, with 6 bases between. Germline loops: CDR1 LNHNV, CDR2 YYDKDF (reference sequence). The CDR3 covers 14 residues. CDR3 protein: CATSRDSNTDTQYF. The CDR3 region has the DNA TGTGCCACCAGCAGAGATTCGAACACAGATACGCAGTATTTT.

This chain connects TRBV29-1 to TRBJ2-5; TRBD1 matches 8 bases. The CDR3 is made up of 14 amino acids. Germline V lookup: CDR1 SQVTM, CDR2 ANQGSEA. V shed 3 bases and J 5 bases; nucleotides not matched to a gene: 8. The chain's CDR3 is CSVDIQGGGETQYF. The CDR3 DNA reads as TGCAGCGTTGACATACAGGGGGGCGGTGAGACCCAGTACTTC.

This clonotype was observed at least ten times. The chain uses TRBV4-3 and TRBJ2-5, with no clear D. CDR1 and CDR2 from the germline V gene are LGHNA and YSLEER. Trimming cost V 0 bases and J 2 bases, with 7 bases left between them. There are 14 residues in the CDR3. This CDR3 reads CASSQDISQETQYF. DNA of the CDR3: TGCGCCAGCAGCCAAGATATATCTCAAGAGACCCAGTACTTC.

In its sample, this clonotype was seen a few times. The V and J genes are TRBV4-3 and TRBJ1-5, with TRBD1 matching 7 bases. Germline trimming cut 0 bases from V and 7 bases from J; bases unmatched to any gene: 3. Germline CDR1 LGHNA, CDR2 YSLEER. The length of the CDR3 is 14 residues. This chain's CDR3 is CASSQDIRGQPQHF. The CDR3 DNA reads TGCGCCAGCAGCCAAGATATCAGGGGGCAGCCCCAGCATTTT.

This clonotype was recorded at least ten times. The rearrangement joins TRBV7-9 to TRBJ2-3, with D tentatively TRBD1 or TRBD2 (5 bases each). Trimming removed 5 bases at V and 11 bases at J, with 26 bases between. The CDR3 has 16 amino acids. CDR1 is SEHNR, CDR2 FQNEAQ, per germline (reference sequence). The CDR3 sequence: CASSQTPQGPSGKQYF. CDR3 bases: TGTGCCAGCAGCCAAACGCCGCAGGGACCCTCAGGAAAGCAGTATTTT.

J is TRBJ2-1 and V is TRBV20-1; TRBD2 matches at 7 bases. J lost 4 bases, V lost 3 bases, and 9 bases had no gene match. The CDR3 contains 15 residues. In germline, CDR1 is DFQATT, CDR2 SNEGSKA (reference sequence). The CDR3 DNA sequence: TGCAGTGCTAGGGGCGTGGGAGGGCCTTACAATGAGCAGTTCTTC. The encoded protein is CSARGVGGPYNEQFF.

This clonotype was counted many times. V usage is TRBV4-3 and J usage is TRBJ2-1, with 9 bases aligning to TRBD2. J was trimmed by 4 bases and V by 0 bases; bases with no gene match: 4. The CDR3 loop spans 16 amino acids. Germline lookup yields CDR1 LGHNA and CDR2 YSLEER. This CDR3 reads CASSQEGGRVYNEQFF. The DNA for the CDR3 is TGCGCCAGCAGCCAAGAGGGCGGGAGGGTATACAATGAGCAGTTCTTC.

This clonotype came up a few times. The rearrangement uses TRBV15 and TRBJ1-5, with D perhaps TRBD1 (5 bases). There are 14 residues in the CDR3. Germline CDR1 and CDR2: LNHNV and YYDKDF (reference sequence). Trimming pared 4 bases from V and 7 bases from J, leaving 14 bases between. The CDR3 sequence: CATSTLSDRQPQHF. As DNA, the CDR3 is TGTGCCACCAGCACCCTCAGTGACAGACAGCCCCAGCATTTT.

This clonotype was counted ten times or more. This sequence joins TRBV12-3 or TRBV12-4 and TRBJ2-7; a possible D gene is TRBD1 (5 bases). CDR3 size: 16 residues. The ends were cut back, 0 bases at V and 3 bases at J, with 15 bases in the middle. CDR3 DNA sequence: TGTGCCAGCAGTTTAGCGGTGGGGCTAGAGAACTACGAGCAGTACTTC. This encodes CASSLAVGLENYEQYF.

This clonotype has a handful of counts. V is TRBV20-1 and J is TRBJ2-1; TRBD2 matches 7 bases. There are 14 residues in the CDR3. Germline CDR1 DFQATT, CDR2 SNEGSKA (reference sequence). Trimming at V came to 4 bases and at J to 2 bases, leaving 5 bases not matched to a gene. CDR3 sequence reads: CSATPGLAYNEQFF. CDR3 sequence (DNA): TGCAGTGCTACCCCCGGACTAGCCTACAATGAGCAGTTCTTC.

The chain carries TRBV9 and TRBJ2-7, with 10 bases aligning to TRBD1. Germline V lookup: CDR1 SGDLS, CDR2 YYNGEE. The J segment lost 3 bases and the V segment lost 0 bases, leaving 3 bases of the junction unmatched. The CDR3 runs 15 residues. This CDR3 is CASSVEGTGVYEQYF. Here the CDR3 DNA reads TGTGCCAGCAGCGTAGAGGGGACAGGGGTCTACGAGCAGTACTTC.

This chain connects TRBV12-3 or TRBV12-4 to TRBJ2-1, with a weak D call TRBD2 (5 bases). Deletions cut 6 bases from V and 4 bases from J, with 13 bases between. There are 14 residues in the CDR3. This CDR3 reads CASSFQEAYNEQFF. Written as DNA, the CDR3 is TGTGCCAGCAGCTTCCAGGAGGCTTACAATGAGCAGTTCTTC.

V gene TRBV4-3 combines with J gene TRBJ1-6; the D is unclear. V was pared by 4 bases and J by 12 bases, with 13 bases between. The germline gives CDR1 LGHNA, CDR2 YSLEER. The length of the CDR3 is 13 residues. The CDR3 sequence is CASSREEERPLHF. DNA for the CDR3: TGCGCCAGCAGCCGGGAGGAGGAGAGACCCCTCCACTTT.

This clonotype has just a few counts. The chain links TRBV5-1 to TRBJ2-1; 9 bases match TRBD2. CDR3 size: 14 residues. Germline-derived CDR1 and CDR2 are SGHRS and YFSETQ. With V trimmed by 1 base and J by 8 bases, 4 bases remained unmatched. The DNA for the CDR3 is TGCGCCAGCAGCTTGCAATGGACTAGCGATGAGCAGTTCTTC. Translation gives CASSLQWTSDEQFF. The variable domain in full, completed from reference TRBV5-1 and TRBJ2-1, reads KAGVTQTPRYLIKTRGQQVTLSCSPISGHRSVSWYQQTPGQGLQFLFEYFSETQRNKGNFPGRFSGRQFSNSRSEMNVSTLELGDSALYLCASSLQWTSDEQFFGPGTRLTVL.

This clonotype was seen once. The chain carries TRBV5-6 and TRBJ2-5; D possibly uses TRBD1 or TRBD2 (6 bases each). With 10 bases removed from V and 2 bases from J, the gap between germline ends came to 15 bases. This CDR3 contains 13 residues. Germline V gene data show CDR1 as SGHDT and CDR2 as YYEEEE. CDR3 DNA: TGTGCCCGCTCGGGGGCTTTTCAAGAGACCCAGTACTTC. Its translation is CARSGAFQETQYF.

This clonotype was picked up a small number of times. This chain connects TRBV12-3 or TRBV12-4 to TRBJ1-2, with 12 bases aligning to TRBD1. V shed 3 bases, J shed 7 bases, and the junction held 6 bases outside the gene matches. CDR3 length: 15 amino acids. In nucleotides, the CDR3 is TGTGCCAGCAGTTTCGGGGACAGGGGGCTGGTTGGCTACACCTTC. Translated, it gives CASSFGDRGLVGYTF.

V and J are TRBV12-3 or TRBV12-4 and TRBJ1-1, with TRBD1 matching 10 bases. J was trimmed by 0 bases and V by 7 bases; bases with no gene match: 11. The CDR3 totals 17 residues. The CDR3 here is CASNRGQGMLMNTEAFF. CDR3 nucleotides: TGTGCCAGCAATAGGGGACAGGGGATGCTAATGAACACTGAAGCTTTCTTT.

This clonotype was counted once. This may stem from a read error, because a much larger clone lies one nucleotide away. Because the CDR3 is missing its conserved closing phenylalanine or tryptophan, this is likely a read error. The chain links TRBV29-1 to TRBJ1-4; D is possibly TRBD1 (5 bases). Germline loops: CDR1 SQVTM, CDR2 ANQGSEA. V lost 4 bases and J lost 0, with 6 bases in between. CDR3 length equals 13 residues. CDR3 DNA sequence: TGCAGCGTTGGGACATCAACTAATGAAAAACTGTTTTAT. Translated: CSVGTSTNEKLFY.

The CDR3 loop reads CSARDQVTDYQETQYF. CDR3 in DNA: TGCAGTGCTAGAGATCAGGTTACTGATTACCAAGAGACCCAGTACTTC. V gene TRBV20-1 combines with J gene TRBJ2-5; D unresolved. Trimming pared 0 bases from V and 0 bases from J, leaving 14 bases between. The CDR3 runs 16 residues. Germline V CDR1 and CDR2: DFQATT, SNEGSKA (reference sequence).

This clonotype was seen only a few times. The rearrangement joins TRBV7-3 to TRBJ1-1; maybe TRBD1 (6 bases). The ends were cut back, 5 bases at V and 6 bases at J, with 19 bases in the middle. In germline, CDR1 is SGHTA, CDR2 FQGTGA. The CDR3 has 15 residues. CDR3 DNA: TGTGCCAGCAGCCCAGGGGCAGGGGTTTGGTCTGAAGCTTTCTTT. This gives the protein CASSPGAGVWSEAFF.

This clonotype came up a few times. The chain employs TRBV20-1 and TRBJ1-6; D gene ambiguous. The germline V gene encodes CDR1 DFQATT and CDR2 SNEGSKA (reference sequence). CDR3 length: 14 residues. V was clipped by 5 bases and J by 9 bases, with 17 bases between them. As DNA, the CDR3 is TGCAGTGCTCGTTGGGCCTTCAGAGGTTCACCCCTCCACTTT. Translating gives CSARWAFRGSPLHF.

This clonotype has just a few counts. The CDR3 spells CASSEWNEQFF. The CDR3 coding sequence is TGTGCCAGCAGTGAATGGAATGAGCAGTTCTTC. The genes are TRBV25-1 and TRBJ2-1; D not resolved. V was clipped by 1 base and J by 7 bases, with 2 bases between them. This CDR3 has 11 amino acids. CDR1 and CDR2 from the germline V gene are MGHDK and SYGVNS. Full variable domain (outside the CDR3, taken from reference TRBV25-1 and TRBJ2-1): EADIYQTPRYLVIGTGKKITLECSQTMGHDKMYWYQQDPGMELHLIHYSYGVNSTEKGDLSSESTVSRIRTEHFPLTLESARPSHTSQYLCASSEWNEQFFGPGTRLTVL.

The chain combines TRBV29-1 with TRBJ1-1, with 11 positions matching TRBD1. This CDR3 comprises 15 residues. Germline V gene data show CDR1 as SQVTM and CDR2 as ANQGSEA. Germline trimming cut 7 bases from V and 4 bases from J; bases unmatched to any gene: 11. The CDR3 protein is CSGGQGADLGTEAFF. The CDR3 DNA reads TGCAGCGGCGGACAGGGGGCCGATTTGGGCACTGAAGCTTTCTTT.

This clonotype was observed a handful of times. CDR3 sequence: CASSGGQGGLEQFF. As DNA, the CDR3 is TGTGCCAGCAGCGGCGGACAGGGTGGATTGGAGCAGTTCTTC. This chain connects TRBV9 to TRBJ2-1; 8 bases map to TRBD1. V trimming: 3 bases; J trimming: 10 bases; junction bases outside the gene matches: 9. This CDR3 contains 14 residues. Germline CDR1 and CDR2: SGDLS and YYNGEE.

This clonotype has ten or more counts. The chain joins TRBV20-1 to TRBJ2-1; TRBD2 aligns across 10 bases. The germline CDR1 and CDR2 sequences are DFQATT and SNEGSKA (reference sequence). The V gene end was trimmed by 6 bases and the J gene end by 3 bases; junction bases not matched to a gene: 14. CDR3 length: 17 amino acids. CDR3 in amino acids: CSAETPGERGGYNEQFF. The CDR3 nucleotides are TGCAGTGCGGAGACCCCTGGAGAGCGGGGGGGCTACAATGAGCAGTTCTTC.

The rearrangement uses TRBV6-1 and TRBJ2-5; D is possibly TRBD1 (5 bases). Germline CDR1 and CDR2: MNHNS and SASEGT. The length of the CDR3 is 12 residues. V dropped 10 bases and J dropped 4 bases, with 13 bases sitting between them. CDR3 residues: CATGRVGETQYF. The CDR3 region has the DNA TGTGCCACCGGCAGGGTAGGAGAGACCCAGTACTTC.